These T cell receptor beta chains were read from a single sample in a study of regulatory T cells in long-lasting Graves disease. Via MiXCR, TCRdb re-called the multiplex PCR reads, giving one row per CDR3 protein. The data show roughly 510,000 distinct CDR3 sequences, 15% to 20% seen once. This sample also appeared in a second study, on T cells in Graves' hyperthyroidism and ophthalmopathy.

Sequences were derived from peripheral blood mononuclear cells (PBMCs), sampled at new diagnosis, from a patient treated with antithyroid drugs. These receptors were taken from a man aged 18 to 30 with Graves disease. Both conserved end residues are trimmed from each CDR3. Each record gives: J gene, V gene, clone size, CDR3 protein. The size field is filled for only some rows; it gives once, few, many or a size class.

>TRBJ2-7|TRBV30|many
AWNRGNHEQY
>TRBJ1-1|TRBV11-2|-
ASSSYRASTF
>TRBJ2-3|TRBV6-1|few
ASSRTESLQY
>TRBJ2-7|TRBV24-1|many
ATSDFPAYEQY
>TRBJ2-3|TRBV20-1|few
SAGGGGPSIDTQY
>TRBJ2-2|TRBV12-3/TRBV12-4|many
ASSPELWQGASGELF
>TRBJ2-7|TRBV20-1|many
SASGASGASYEQY
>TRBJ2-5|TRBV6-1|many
ASSPRVLETQY
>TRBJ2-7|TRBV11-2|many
ASSPLGRTGIYEQY
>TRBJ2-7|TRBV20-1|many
SAASAGSNEQY
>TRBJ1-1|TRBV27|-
ASSLEGTDTEAF
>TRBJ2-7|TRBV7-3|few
ASSPVGGAGKQY
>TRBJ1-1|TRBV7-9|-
ASSSSSGGEAF
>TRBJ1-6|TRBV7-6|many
ASSLARRSSYNSPLH
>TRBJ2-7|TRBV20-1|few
SASTGGYEQY
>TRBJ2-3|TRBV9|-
ASSVGGDSRTDTQY
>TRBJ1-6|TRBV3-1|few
ASRRDSNSPLH
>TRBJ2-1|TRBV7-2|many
ASSLARLQGAGEQF
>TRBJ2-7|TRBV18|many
ASSPLGLAGSYEQY
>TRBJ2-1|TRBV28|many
ASSLRDSGNEQF
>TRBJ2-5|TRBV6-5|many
ASSYLAGGRETQY
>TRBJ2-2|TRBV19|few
ASSIRTGRTGELF
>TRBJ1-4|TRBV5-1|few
ASSPIPGQGASRANEKLF
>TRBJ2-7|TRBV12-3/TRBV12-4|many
ASSFGGNYEQY
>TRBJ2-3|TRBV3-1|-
ASSPQRVGSTDTQY
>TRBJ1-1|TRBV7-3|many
ASSPRNPDRTIEAF
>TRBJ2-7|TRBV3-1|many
ASSPGQPYEQY
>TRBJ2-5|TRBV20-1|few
SARSPTATQY
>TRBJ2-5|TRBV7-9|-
AHRSGRETQY
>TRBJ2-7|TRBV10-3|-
AISEGLAGAYEQY
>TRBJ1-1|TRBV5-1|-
ASSLVPGEHTEAF
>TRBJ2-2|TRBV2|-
ASSGVVANTGELF
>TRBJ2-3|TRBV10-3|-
AISLDWTNTQY
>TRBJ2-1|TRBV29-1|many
SVDGGSGSYNEQF
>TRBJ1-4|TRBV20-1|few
SAQGTNEKLF
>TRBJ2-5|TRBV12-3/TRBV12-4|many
ASSHPEGLAAQETQY
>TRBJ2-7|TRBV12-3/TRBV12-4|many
ASSRGTRFSEQY
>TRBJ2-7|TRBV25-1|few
ASSDEPRGRYEQY
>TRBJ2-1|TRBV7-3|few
ASSLFLAGGREQF
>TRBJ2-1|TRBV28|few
ASNTAGTGNEQF
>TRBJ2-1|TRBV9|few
ASRAGGSNEQF
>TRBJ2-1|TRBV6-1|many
ASSEGLAGNNEQF
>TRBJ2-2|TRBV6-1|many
ASRDRLAGGPGTGELF
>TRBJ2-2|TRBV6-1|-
ASRRWSGANTGELF
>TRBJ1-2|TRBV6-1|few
ASSPWTGKGSGYT
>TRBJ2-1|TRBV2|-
ASRAPGFVIFNEQF
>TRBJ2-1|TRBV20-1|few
SAREGLINEQF
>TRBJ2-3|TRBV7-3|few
ASGYEGRADTQY
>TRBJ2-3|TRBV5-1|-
ASSYGAWEGRADTQY
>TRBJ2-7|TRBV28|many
ASSLSGLSYEQY
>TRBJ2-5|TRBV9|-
ASSAFFSGIETQY
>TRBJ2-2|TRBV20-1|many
SARDRVTGELF